The next 9 T cell receptor beta chains were all read from a single sample in a study of T cells in Graves' hyperthyroidism and ophthalmopathy (dated by TCRdb to between 2018 and 2021). Receptor amplification or capture employed multiplex PCR. TCRdb names Illumina HiSeq 2000 as the instrument used. The TCR beta CDR3 regions were amplified from the RNA transcripts. The first round of RT-PCR for the TCR CDR3 was performed with the HTBI primer set and the Qiagen OneStep RT-PCR kit. TCRdb passed the public sequencing reads through fastp at Q25 and MiXCR, retaining productive beta sequences. Each entry merges the rows of one CDR3 protein and shows their most common DNA and genes. Present in this sample are around 180,000 distinct CDR3 sequences, over 15% of which were seen just once. Of the sample, around 29% falls within the top ten clones. Sequencing input: blood. All receptors come from a woman aged 45-65 years with Graves' hyperthyroidism.

In its sample, this clonotype was seen a few times. The V call is TRBV6-1, the J call TRBJ1-5; D not resolved. V was shortened by 6 bases and J by 5 bases, with 14 bases between the two germline ends. The length of the CDR3 is 14 residues. Per germline, CDR1 MNHNS and CDR2 SASEGT. Written as DNA, the CDR3 is TGTGCCAGCAGCCGCTTTAAGGGAGATCAGCCCCAGCATTTT. Its protein product is CASSRFKGDQPQHF.

The rearrangement links TRBV12-5 to TRBJ1-1, with D unresolved. The CDR3 has 12 amino acids. The ends were cut back, 5 bases at V and 7 bases at J, with 11 bases in the middle. Germline assignment: CDR1 LGHNT and CDR2 FRNRAP. The CDR3: CASGEGVGEAFF. The CDR3 bases are TGTGCTAGTGGTGAGGGAGTTGGTGAAGCTTTCTTT.

This clonotype was recorded at least ten times. The rearrangement uses TRBV6-2 or TRBV6-3 and TRBJ1-2; D is possibly TRBD1 (5 bases). This CDR3 has 13 amino acids. Germline CDR1 and CDR2: MNHEY and SVGEGT. Trimming stripped 2 bases from V and 2 bases from J, with 6 bases between. CDR3 DNA: TGTGCCAGCAGTTACGGGGCGAACTATGGCTACACCTTC. Protein sequence: CASSYGANYGYTF.

This clonotype was seen repeatedly, ten times or more. The chain links TRBV6-1 to TRBJ1-1; D not certain. This CDR3 is built from 14 residues. Trimming shortened V by 6 bases and J by 2 bases, and 13 bases separated the two germline ends. The V gene's germline CDR1 is MNHNS and CDR2 SASEGT. The CDR3 DNA sequence: TGTGCCAGCAGACTTTCAGAGAGCAACACTGAAGCTTTCTTT. This translates into CASRLSESNTEAFF.

This clonotype came up many times. The junction differs from germline at one of its ends, possibly a read error. V and J are TRBV7-9 and TRBJ1-2, with D possibly matching TRBD1 (5 bases). CDR3 length: 13 amino acids. In germline, CDR1 is SEHNR, CDR2 FQNEAQ (reference sequence). In nucleotides, the CDR3 is TGTGCCCGCAGCTTATTGGGGGAAGGTGGCTACACCTTC. Translated: CARSLLGEGGYTF. Full variable domain (missing parts from reference TRBV7-9 and TRBJ1-2): DTGVSQNPRHKITKRGQNVTFRCDPISEHNRLYWYRQTLGQGPEFLTYFQNEAQLEKSRLLSDRFSAERPKGSFSTLEIQRTEQGDSAMYLCARSLLGEGGYTFGSGTRLTVV.

This clonotype was picked up many times. V gene TRBV2 combines with J gene TRBJ1-5; D uncertain. This CDR3 is built from 14 residues. V lost 7 bases and J 1 base, leaving 11 bases between the germline ends. CDR1 is SNHLY and CDR2 is FYNNEI in the germline V gene. CDR3 nucleotides: TGTGCCAGCACGAGACTCAACAGCAATCAGCCCCAGCATTTT. Encoded protein: CASTRLNSNQPQHF.

This clonotype was counted ten times or more. The V call is TRBV6-2 or TRBV6-3, the J call TRBJ1-5, with D possibly TRBD1 on 6 matching bases. Germline assignment: CDR1 MNHEY and CDR2 SVGEGT. The ends were cut back, 6 bases at V and 4 bases at J, with 22 bases in the middle. There are 17 residues in the CDR3. The CDR3 protein is CASSRGAGLLGNQPQHF. The DNA of the CDR3 is TGTGCCAGCAGCCGGGGGGCCGGGCTTTTGGGTAATCAGCCCCAGCATTTT.

In its sample, this clonotype was seen many times. This chain connects TRBV27 to TRBJ2-4; the match to TRBD1 covers 8 bases. Per germline, CDR1 MNHEY and CDR2 SMNVEV (reference sequence). The V segment lost 4 bases and the J segment 7 bases; nucleotides outside the gene matches: 6. The CDR3 is 14 residues long. CDR3 region: CASSSSGGSNIQYF. The CDR3 coding sequence is TGTGCCAGCAGTTCGTCAGGGGGCTCCAACATTCAGTACTTC.

The table lists this clonotype with many counts. The CDR3 loop is CASSLWGRTEAFF. CDR3 DNA: TGTGCCAGCAGCTTATGGGGCCGGACTGAAGCTTTCTTT. This chain links TRBV13 with TRBJ1-1; a weak D match, TRBD1 (5 bases). Germline CDR1 is PRHDT and CDR2 is FYEKMQ (reference sequence). Trimming shortened V by 2 bases and J by 5 bases, and 9 bases separated the two germline ends. The CDR3 spans 13 residues.